This paragraph reports one TCR beta chain. Germline V gives CDR1 LGHDT, CDR2 YNNKEL (reference sequence). Trimming removed 0 bases from V and 0 bases from J; junction bases left unmatched: 7. This CDR3 has 19 amino acids. Method: immunoSEQ multiplex PCR; TCRdb's copy keeps in-frame clones and lacks some. This sample has about 180,000 clones, with around 85% found just once. This entry is derived from a study of blood T cell repertoires in COVID-19. The chain couples TRBV3-1 (or the pseudogene TRBV3-2) to TRBJ2-3, with 12 bases lining up with TRBD1. Sequenced material: peripheral blood. This clonotype was sampled from a man in his sixties or seventies with active or convalescent COVID-19. CDR3 sequence: CASSQDVGQGARSTDTQYF. The CDR3 bases are TGTGCCAGCAGCCAAGATGTGGGACAGGGGGCTCGGAGCACAGATACGCAGTATTTT.